This T cell receptor beta chain was identified in a study of Graves' ophthalmopathy and Graves' hyperthyroidism. Whole-study context: The authors collected peripheral blood at initial diagnosis, before any treatment.

This clonotype was picked up many times. RNA transcripts yielded amplified TCR beta CDR3 regions. HTBI primers were used in a first-round RT-PCR, which preceded a second-round multiplex PCR. TCRdb reprocessed the multiplex PCR reads with MiXCR, giving one entry per CDR3 protein. Of more than 550,000 distinct CDR3 sequences in the sample, 35% to 45% were seen once. Sequencing was performed on peripheral blood. This TCR came from an adult man with Graves' ophthalmopathy.

CDR3 in DNA: TGTGCCAGCAGCGTTTCGCAGATCACCGAGCAGTACTTC. It translates to CASSVSQITEQYF. The rearrangement uses TRBV9 and TRBJ2-7; D remains unclear. The V end was cut by 2 bases, the J end by 6 bases, with 12 bases between. The CDR3 contains 13 residues. Germline CDR1 SGDLS, CDR2 YYNGEE.